These 18 T cell receptor beta chains were sequenced from one sample in a study of blood T cells in healthy people across ages. Primers used in a second PCR of roughly 7 to 12 cycles were a sample-barcoded 5' primer and a J-beta primer mix. TCRdb re-called the 5' RACE reads through MiXCR, storing one row per CDR3 protein. The sample includes hundreds of thousands of distinct CDR3 sequences, 25% to 35% seen only once; the top ten take roughly 17%. Material for sequencing was blood. Receptors originate from a woman aged 80 or older in good health.

The CDR3: CSARTSGRASVETQYF. Here the CDR3 DNA reads TGCAGTGCCAGGACTAGCGGGAGGGCCTCAGTAGAGACCCAGTACTTC. The V gene is TRBV20-1, the J gene TRBJ2-5, with 15 positions matching TRBD2. The ends lost 6 bases at V and 4 bases at J; junction bases unmatched: 9. There are 16 residues in the CDR3. Germline CDR1 is DFQATT and CDR2 is SNEGSKA (reference sequence).

This clonotype was counted only a few times. The chain combines TRBV19 with TRBJ2-5, with 7 bases fitting TRBD1. Germline values: CDR1 LNHDA, CDR2 SQIVND (reference sequence). V dropped 4 bases and J dropped 5; count of bases not matched to a gene: 10. The CDR3 spans 15 residues. The CDR3: CASSTTGTWGETQYF. The CDR3 coding sequence is TGTGCCAGTAGTACGACAGGGACATGGGGGGAGACCCAGTACTTC. The variable domain in full, completed from reference TRBV19 and TRBJ2-5, reads DGGITQSPKYLFRKEGQNVTLSCEQNLNHDAMYWYRQDPGQGLRLIYYSQIVNDFQKGDIAEGYSVSREKKESFPLTVTSAQKNPTAFYLCASSTTGTWGETQYFGPGTRLLVL.

This clonotype appeared a few times. The V and J genes are TRBV20-1 and TRBJ2-1, with a possible D match to TRBD2 (6 bases). Gene TRBJ2-7 matches the end of the DNA better, so the J call may be wrong. CDR1 is DFQATT and CDR2 is SNEGSKA in the germline V gene (reference sequence). This CDR3 region has 14 residues. The CDR3 DNA reads TGCAGTGCTAGTTTTGGCGGGGCATACAATGAGCAGTACTTC. Translating gives CSASFGGAYNEQYF.

At least ten counts were recorded for this clonotype. The V and J genes are TRBV27 and TRBJ1-2; 9 nucleotides agree with TRBD1. J lost 6 bases, V lost 4 bases, and 3 bases had no gene match. Germline V gene sequence: CDR1 MNHEY, CDR2 SMNVEV (reference sequence). CDR3 length: 13 amino acids. In DNA form, the CDR3 reads TGTGCCAGCAGTTCCCGGGACAGGGATGGCTACACCTTC. Amino acid sequence: CASSSRDRDGYTF.

This clonotype was detected many times. V gene TRBV10-2 combines with J gene TRBJ2-1, with 7 bases matching TRBD1. This CDR3 spans 15 amino acids. Per the germline V gene, CDR1 is WSHSY and CDR2 is SAAADI. Unmatched junction bases numbered 8, after V lost 5 bases and J lost 4 bases. CDR3 region: CASSILGTEYNEQFF. For the CDR3, the DNA is TGCGCCAGCAGTATACTCGGGACAGAATACAATGAGCAGTTCTTC.

The sample holds many counts of this clonotype. This chain joins TRBV20-1 and TRBJ2-3; D unresolved. The V gene's germline CDR1 is DFQATT and CDR2 SNEGSKA (reference sequence). This CDR3 contains 12 residues. V was cut by 0 bases and J by 7 bases, with 8 bases left in between. Written as DNA, the CDR3 is TGCAGTGCTAGAGACCGCAGGTATACGCAGTATTTT. This encodes CSARDRRYTQYF.

This clonotype was counted a few times. The rearrangement joins TRBV6-2 or TRBV6-3 to TRBJ2-5; TRBD2 matches at 15 bases. The CDR3 covers 16 residues. The junction had 11 bases not matched to a gene; V was cut back by 4 bases and J by 11 bases. Germline loops: CDR1 MNHEY, CDR2 SVGEGT. The CDR3 DNA reads as TGTGCCAGCAGTTCCCGGACAGGACTAGCGGGGGGGTGGCAGTACTTC. This codes for CASSSRTGLAGGWQYF.

Worth noting for this clonotype: Since a much larger clone is just one base distant, this may be a read error. J is TRBJ2-5 and V is TRBV20-1; tentative D call: TRBD2 (6 bases). Gene TRBJ2-1 matches the end of the DNA better, so the J call may be wrong. In germline, CDR1 is DFQATT, CDR2 SNEGSKA (reference sequence). The CDR3 is 13 residues long. CDR3 sequence reads: CNTGTPNQETQFF. The CDR3 bases are TGCAATACCGGGACTCCGAACCAAGAGACCCAGTTCTTC.

This clonotype was counted ten times or more. The rearrangement joins TRBV20-1 to TRBJ2-5, with 11 nucleotides matching TRBD2. Germline assignment: CDR1 DFQATT and CDR2 SNEGSKA (reference sequence). This CDR3 spans 15 amino acids. V dropped 5 bases and J dropped 4; count of bases not matched to a gene: 9. The CDR3 reads CSALSGTSGGETQYF. CDR3 sequence (DNA): TGCAGTGCTTTGTCCGGGACTAGCGGAGGAGAGACCCAGTACTTC.

The V call is TRBV7-2, the J call TRBJ2-7; unclear D gene. This CDR3 region has 14 residues. V shed 6 bases and J shed 2 bases, with 14 bases lying between them. CDR1 and CDR2 (germline): SGHTA, FQGNSA. DNA for the CDR3: TGTGCCAGCAGTCCCGTCCGGGCCCCCTACGAGCAGTACTTC. It specifies CASSPVRAPYEQYF.

This sequence joins TRBV4-1 and TRBJ2-2; the D is unclear. CDR1 MGHRA and CDR2 YSYEKL come from the germline V gene. Trimming removed 0 bases at V and 6 bases at J, with 8 bases between. The CDR3 contains 14 residues. The CDR3 DNA follows: TGCGCCAGCAGCCAAGATGGCCTCGCCGGGGAGCTGTTTTTT. Its protein is CASSQDGLAGELFF.

This clonotype was seen ten or more times. J is TRBJ2-7 and V is TRBV7-8, with D possibly being TRBD1 (6 bases). V shed 0 bases and J shed 3 bases, with 21 bases lying between them. The germline V gene encodes CDR1 SGHVS and CDR2 FQNEAQ. The CDR3 totals 18 residues. CDR3 loop: CASSLAGADIGRFYEQYF. The DNA for the CDR3 is TGTGCCAGCAGCTTAGCGGGGGCAGACATAGGACGTTTCTACGAGCAGTACTTC.

The J gene is TRBJ1-2, the V gene TRBV20-1, with 7 bases identical to TRBD1. Germline CDR1 is DFQATT and CDR2 is SNEGSKA (reference sequence). V shed 6 bases, J shed 2 bases, and the junction held 6 bases outside the gene matches. The length of the CDR3 is 13 residues. The CDR3 loop is CSASPGQNYGYTF. CDR3 nucleotides: TGCAGTGCGTCTCCGGGACAGAACTATGGCTACACCTTC.

This clonotype was seen at least ten times. CDR3 nucleotides: TGTGCCAGCTCTACTAGCGACTACTACAATGAGCAGTTCTTC. Residues: CASSTSDYYNEQFF. V gene TRBV12-3 or TRBV12-4 combines with J gene TRBJ2-1, with TRBD2 matching over 7 bases. V gave up 8 bases and J gave up 3 bases; unmatched junction bases: 7. The CDR3 extends over 14 amino acids.

This clonotype was seen at least ten times. At one end, the junction sequence differs from germline, possibly due to a read error. V is TRBV7-2 and J is TRBJ2-5; 8 bases map to TRBD1. CDR1 and CDR2 (germline): SGHTA, FQGNSA. This CDR3 spans 16 amino acids. The CDR3 loop reads CASRSGQAVGGEAQYF. Written as DNA, the CDR3 is TGTGCCAGCAGATCGGGACAGGCCGTTGGGGGAGAGGCCCAGTACTTC.

The rearrangement uses TRBV7-2 and TRBJ2-2; D is ambiguous. V was clipped by 4 bases and J by 4 bases, with 10 bases between them. Germline V gene sequence: CDR1 SGHTA, CDR2 FQGNSA. CDR3 size: 14 residues. The CDR3: CASSYKGSTGELFF. CDR3 nucleotide sequence: TGTGCCAGCAGCTACAAAGGCAGCACCGGGGAGCTGTTTTTT.

This chain connects TRBV27 to TRBJ1-2; TRBD1 aligns across 7 bases. J was trimmed by 2 bases and V by 6 bases; bases with no gene match: 9. CDR3 length: 15 residues. Germline V gene sequence: CDR1 MNHEY, CDR2 SMNVEV (reference sequence). The CDR3 region has the DNA TGTGCCAGCAGGGATCAACAGGGGCGAAACTATGGCTACACCTTC. It encodes CASRDQQGRNYGYTF.

This clonotype has ten or more counts. V and J are TRBV6-5 and TRBJ1-6, with D unclear. This CDR3 is built from 12 residues. V was cut by 4 bases and J by 7 bases, with 5 bases left in between. The V gene's germline CDR1 is MNHEY and CDR2 SVGAGI. DNA of the CDR3: TGTGCCAGCAGTTTTACCAATTCACCCCTCCACTTT. This gives the protein CASSFTNSPLHF.